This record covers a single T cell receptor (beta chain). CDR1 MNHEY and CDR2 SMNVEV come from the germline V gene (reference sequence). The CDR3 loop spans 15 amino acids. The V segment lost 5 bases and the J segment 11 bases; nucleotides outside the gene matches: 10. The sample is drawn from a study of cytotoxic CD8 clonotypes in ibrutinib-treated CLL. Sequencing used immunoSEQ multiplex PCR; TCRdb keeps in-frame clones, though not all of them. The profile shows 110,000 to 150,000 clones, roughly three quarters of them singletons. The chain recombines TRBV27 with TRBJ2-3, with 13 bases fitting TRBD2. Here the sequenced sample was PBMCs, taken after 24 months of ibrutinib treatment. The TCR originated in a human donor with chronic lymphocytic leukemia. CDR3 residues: CASSATGTSGARQYF. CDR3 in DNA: TGTGCCAGCAGTGCAACCGGGACTAGCGGGGCGAGGCAGTATTTT.